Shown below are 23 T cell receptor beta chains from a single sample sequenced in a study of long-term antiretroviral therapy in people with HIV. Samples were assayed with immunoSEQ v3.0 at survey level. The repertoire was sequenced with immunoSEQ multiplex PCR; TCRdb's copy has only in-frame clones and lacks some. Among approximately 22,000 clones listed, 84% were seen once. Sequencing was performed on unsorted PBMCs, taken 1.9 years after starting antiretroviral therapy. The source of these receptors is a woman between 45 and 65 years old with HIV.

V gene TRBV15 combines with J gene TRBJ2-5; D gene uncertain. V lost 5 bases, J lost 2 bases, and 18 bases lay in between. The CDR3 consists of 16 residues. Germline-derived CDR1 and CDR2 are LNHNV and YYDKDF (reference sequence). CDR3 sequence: CATSSEAWPGQETQYF. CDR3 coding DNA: TGTGCCACCAGCTCCGAAGCTTGGCCGGGTCAAGAGACCCAGTACTTC.

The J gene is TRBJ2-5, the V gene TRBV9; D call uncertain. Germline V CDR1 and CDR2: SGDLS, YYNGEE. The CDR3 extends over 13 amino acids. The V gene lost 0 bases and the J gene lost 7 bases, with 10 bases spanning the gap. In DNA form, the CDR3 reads TGTGCCAGCAGCGTAGAAGTGTTCGGGACCCAGTACTTC. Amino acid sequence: CASSVEVFGTQYF.

CDR3 in DNA: TGTGCCAGTAGTATAGGGACACCATCACAGCCCCAGCATTTT. This gives the protein CASSIGTPSQPQHF. This chain links TRBV19 with TRBJ1-5; tentative D call: TRBD1 (5 bases). The V and J ends lost 1 base and 7 bases respectively, with 11 bases between them. The CDR3 sequence is 14 residues long. Germline values: CDR1 LNHDA, CDR2 SQIVND (reference sequence).

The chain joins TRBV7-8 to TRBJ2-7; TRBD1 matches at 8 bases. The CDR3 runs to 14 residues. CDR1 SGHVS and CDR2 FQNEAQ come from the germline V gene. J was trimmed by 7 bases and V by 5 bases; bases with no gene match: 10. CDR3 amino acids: CASSLDRVVREQYF. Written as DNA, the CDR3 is TGTGCCAGCAGCCTGGACAGGGTAGTGCGGGAGCAGTACTTC.

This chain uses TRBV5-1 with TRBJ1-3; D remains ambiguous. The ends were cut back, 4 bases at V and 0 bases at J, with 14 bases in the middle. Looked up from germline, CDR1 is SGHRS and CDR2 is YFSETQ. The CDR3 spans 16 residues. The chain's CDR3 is CASSRGGSSSGNTIYF. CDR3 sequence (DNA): TGCGCCAGCAGCCGGGGAGGTTCTAGCTCTGGAAACACCATATATTTT.

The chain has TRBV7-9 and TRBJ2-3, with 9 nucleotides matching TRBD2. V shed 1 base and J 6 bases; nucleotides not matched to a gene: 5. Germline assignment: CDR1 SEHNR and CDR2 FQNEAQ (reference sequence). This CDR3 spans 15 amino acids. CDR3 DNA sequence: TGTGCCAGCAGCTTAGGTGGACTAGCGATGGATACGCAGTATTTT. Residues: CASSLGGLAMDTQYF.

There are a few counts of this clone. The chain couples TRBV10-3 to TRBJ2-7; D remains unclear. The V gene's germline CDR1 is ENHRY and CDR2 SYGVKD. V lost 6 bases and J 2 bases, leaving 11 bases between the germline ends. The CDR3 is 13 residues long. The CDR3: CAISPTQPYEQYF. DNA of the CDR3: TGTGCCATCAGCCCTACACAACCCTACGAGCAGTACTTC.

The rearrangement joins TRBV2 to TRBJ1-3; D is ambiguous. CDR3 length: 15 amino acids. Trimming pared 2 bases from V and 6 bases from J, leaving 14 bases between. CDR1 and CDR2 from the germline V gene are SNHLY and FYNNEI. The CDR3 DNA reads TGTGCCAGCAGTGAAAGGCCTCCGTGGGAAAACACCATATATTTT. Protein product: CASSERPPWENTIYF.

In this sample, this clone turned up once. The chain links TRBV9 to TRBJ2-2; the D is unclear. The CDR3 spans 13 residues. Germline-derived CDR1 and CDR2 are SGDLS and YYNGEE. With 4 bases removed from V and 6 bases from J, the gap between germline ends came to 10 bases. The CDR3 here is CASSLSSSGELFF. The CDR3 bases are TGTGCCAGCAGCCTTAGTTCGTCCGGGGAGCTGTTTTTT. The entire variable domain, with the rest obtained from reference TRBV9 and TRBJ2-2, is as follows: DSGVTQTPKHLITATGQRVTLRCSPRSGDLSVYWYQQSLDQGLQFLIQYYNGEERAKGNILERFSAQQFPDLHSELNLSSLELGDSALYFCASSLSSSGELFFGEGSRLTVL.

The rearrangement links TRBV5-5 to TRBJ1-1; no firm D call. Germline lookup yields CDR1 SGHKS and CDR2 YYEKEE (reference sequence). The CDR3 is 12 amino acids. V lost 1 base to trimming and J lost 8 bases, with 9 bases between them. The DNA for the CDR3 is TGTGCCAGCAGCTTGATGGACGTAGAAGCTTTCTTT. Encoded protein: CASSLMDVEAFF.

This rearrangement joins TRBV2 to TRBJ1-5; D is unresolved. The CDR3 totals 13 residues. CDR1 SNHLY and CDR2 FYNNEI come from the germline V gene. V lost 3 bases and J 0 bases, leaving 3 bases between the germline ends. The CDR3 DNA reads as TGTGCCAGCAGTGATGATAGCAATCAGCCCCAGCATTTT. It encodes CASSDDSNQPQHF. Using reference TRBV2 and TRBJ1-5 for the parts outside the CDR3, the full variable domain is EPEVTQTPSHQVTQMGQEVILRCVPISNHLYFYWYRQILGQKVEFLVSFYNNEISEKSEIFDDQFSVERPDGSNFTLKIRSTKLEDSAMYFCASSDDSNQPQHFGDGTRLSIL.

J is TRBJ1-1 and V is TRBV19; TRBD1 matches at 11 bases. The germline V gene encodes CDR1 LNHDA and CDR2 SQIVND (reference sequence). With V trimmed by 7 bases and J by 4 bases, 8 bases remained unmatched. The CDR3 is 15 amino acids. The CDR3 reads CASTGQGEMSTEAFF. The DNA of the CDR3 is TGTGCCAGTACGGGACAGGGGGAAATGAGCACTGAAGCTTTCTTT.

CDR3 protein: CASSLAARFNEKLFF. CDR3 bases: TGCGCCAGCAGCTTGGCTGCCAGGTTCAATGAAAAACTGTTTTTT. This chain uses TRBV5-1 with TRBJ1-4; no definite D call. In germline, CDR1 is SGHRS, CDR2 YFSETQ. The CDR3 consists of 15 residues. Trimming took off 0 bases at V and 5 bases at J, with 11 bases between the two ends.

CDR3 region: CAWSVRGAVGYTF. The DNA for the CDR3 is TGTGCCTGGAGTGTAAGGGGGGCGGTTGGCTACACCTTC. The chain is built from TRBV30 and TRBJ1-2; D is possibly TRBD1 (6 bases). The germline V gene has CDR1 GTSNPN and CDR2 SVGIG (reference sequence). Trimming shortened V by 0 bases and J by 7 bases, and 12 bases separated the two germline ends. CDR3 length: 13 residues.

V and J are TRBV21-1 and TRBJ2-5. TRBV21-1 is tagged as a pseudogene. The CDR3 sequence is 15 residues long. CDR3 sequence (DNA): TGTGCCAGCAGCGGCCCCCGTCACTCCCGAGAGACCCAGTACTTC. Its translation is CASSGPRHSRETQYF.

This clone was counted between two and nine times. The CDR3 loop reads CASSLGVGSDEQYF. The DNA for the CDR3 is TGTGCCAGCAGCTTGGGGGTTGGTAGCGACGAGCAGTACTTC. This chain joins TRBV7-3 and TRBJ2-7; D possibly matches TRBD1 or TRBD2 (5 bases each). V was clipped by 3 bases and J by 5 bases, with 14 bases between them. This CDR3 has 14 residues. Per germline, CDR1 SGHTA and CDR2 FQGTGA.

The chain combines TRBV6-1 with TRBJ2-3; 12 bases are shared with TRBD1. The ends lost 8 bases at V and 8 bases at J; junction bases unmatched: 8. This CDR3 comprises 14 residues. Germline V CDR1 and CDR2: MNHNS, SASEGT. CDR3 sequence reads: CASSRDRGQGTQYF. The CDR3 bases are TGTGCCAGCTCCCGGGACAGGGGGCAAGGTACGCAGTATTTT.

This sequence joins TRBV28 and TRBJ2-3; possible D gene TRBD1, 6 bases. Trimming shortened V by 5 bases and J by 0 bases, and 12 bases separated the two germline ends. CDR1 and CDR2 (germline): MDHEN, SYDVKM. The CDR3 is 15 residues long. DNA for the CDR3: TGTGCCAGCAGTACGACAGGCCTAAGCACAGATACGCAGTATTTT. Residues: CASSTTGLSTDTQYF.

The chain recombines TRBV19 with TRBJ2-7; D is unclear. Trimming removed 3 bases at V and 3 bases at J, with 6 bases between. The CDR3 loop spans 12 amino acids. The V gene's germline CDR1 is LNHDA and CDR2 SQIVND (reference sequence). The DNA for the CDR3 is TGTGCCAGTAGTATTGACAACTACGAGCAGTACTTC. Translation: CASSIDNYEQYF.

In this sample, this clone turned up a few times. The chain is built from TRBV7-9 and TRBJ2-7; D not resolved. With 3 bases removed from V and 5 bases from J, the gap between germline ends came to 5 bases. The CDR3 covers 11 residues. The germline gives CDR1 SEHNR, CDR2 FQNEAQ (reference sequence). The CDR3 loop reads CASSFEDEQYF. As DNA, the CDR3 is TGTGCCAGCAGCTTCGAGGACGAGCAGTACTTC.

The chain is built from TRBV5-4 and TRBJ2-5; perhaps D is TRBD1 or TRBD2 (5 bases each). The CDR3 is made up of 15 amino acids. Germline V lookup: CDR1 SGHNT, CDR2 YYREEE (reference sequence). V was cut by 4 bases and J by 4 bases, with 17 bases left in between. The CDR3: CASSTAGSRGETQYF. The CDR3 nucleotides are TGTGCCAGCAGCACCGCAGGGTCGAGGGGAGAGACCCAGTACTTC.

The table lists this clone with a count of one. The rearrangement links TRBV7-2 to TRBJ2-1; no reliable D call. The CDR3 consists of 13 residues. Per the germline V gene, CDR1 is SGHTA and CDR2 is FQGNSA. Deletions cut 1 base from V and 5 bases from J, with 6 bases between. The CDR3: CASSLGTHNEQFF. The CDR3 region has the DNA TGTGCCAGCAGCTTAGGAACCCACAATGAGCAGTTCTTC.

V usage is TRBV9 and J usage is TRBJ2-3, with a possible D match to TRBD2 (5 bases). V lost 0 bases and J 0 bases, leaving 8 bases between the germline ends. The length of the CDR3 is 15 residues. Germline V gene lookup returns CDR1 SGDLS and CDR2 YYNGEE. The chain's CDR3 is CASSVGGASTDTQYF. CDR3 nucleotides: TGTGCCAGCAGCGTAGGGGGAGCTAGCACAGATACGCAGTATTTT.